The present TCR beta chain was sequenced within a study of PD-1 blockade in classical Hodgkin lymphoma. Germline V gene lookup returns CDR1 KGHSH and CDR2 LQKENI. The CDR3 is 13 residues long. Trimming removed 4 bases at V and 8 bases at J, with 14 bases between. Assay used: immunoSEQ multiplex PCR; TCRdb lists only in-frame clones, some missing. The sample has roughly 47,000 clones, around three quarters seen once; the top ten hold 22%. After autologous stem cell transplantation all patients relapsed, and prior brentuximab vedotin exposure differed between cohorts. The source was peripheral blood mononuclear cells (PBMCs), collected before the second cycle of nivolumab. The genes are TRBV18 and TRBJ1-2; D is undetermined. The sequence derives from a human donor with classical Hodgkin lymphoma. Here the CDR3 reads CASSLMLEEGYTF. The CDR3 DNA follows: TGTGCCAGCTCACTAATGTTAGAGGAAGGCTACACCTTC.